The 13 T cell receptor beta chains below were found in one sample sequenced in a study of a mutant IDH1 vaccine in newly diagnosed glioma. Time point given: week 23, last vaccination. Mutant IDH1 20-mer peptide, at 300 ug, made up each vaccine dose, with topical imiquimod. No cognate antigen is known for these TCRs. Sequencing used immunoSEQ multiplex PCR; TCRdb keeps in-frame clones, though not all of them. The sample carries tens of thousands of clones, 81% recorded once. Sequencing was performed on PBMCs, taken from a glioma patient whose treatment included an IDH1 peptide vaccine. The receptors stem from a middle-aged woman with glioma. Some clones in this sample may be carry-over from other donors' samples.

The CDR3 is CASSLLGGDTEAFF. CDR3 sequence (DNA): TGCGCCAGCAGCCTCCTTGGGGGGGACACTGAAGCTTTCTTT. The chain links TRBV5-1 to TRBJ1-1; D may be TRBD1 (5 bases). CDR1 is SGHRS and CDR2 is YFSETQ in the germline V gene. This CDR3 comprises 14 residues. V was trimmed by 4 bases and J by 3 bases, leaving 13 bases between them.

CDR3: CASSAIGSTNEKLFF. For the CDR3, the DNA is TGTGCCAGCAGTGCAATCGGGTCAACTAATGAAAAACTGTTTTTT. The chain employs TRBV2 and TRBJ1-4; D gene unclear. The CDR3 sequence is 15 residues long. Germline CDR1 is SNHLY and CDR2 is FYNNEI. V was clipped by 4 bases and J by 0 bases, with 9 bases between them.

The V call is TRBV18, the J call TRBJ1-5; D not resolved. Germline CDR1 KGHSH, CDR2 LQKENI. The CDR3 length is 14 residues. V lost 3 bases to trimming and J lost 5 bases, with 11 bases between them. Here the CDR3 reads CASSPRGGYQPQHF. The CDR3 bases are TGTGCCAGCTCACCCCGGGGAGGCTATCAGCCCCAGCATTTT.

The chain recombines TRBV2 with TRBJ2-5; 10 bases are a match to TRBD2. V gave up 4 bases and J gave up 4 bases; unmatched junction bases: 6. Germline V CDR1 and CDR2: SNHLY, FYNNEI. The CDR3 is 15 amino acids. CDR3: CASSGERGGSETQYF. The CDR3, as DNA: TGTGCCAGCAGTGGGGAGCGGGGGGGTTCAGAGACCCAGTACTTC.

On this clone: One end of the junction is discordant with germline, which a read error may explain. CDR3 sequence: CASSLAGVGTGELFF. CDR3 bases: TGTGCTAGCAGCTTAGCTGGGGTCGGCACCGGGGAGCTGTTTTTT. V usage is TRBV7-7 and J usage is TRBJ2-2; unclear D gene. This CDR3 has 15 residues. Germline CDR1 and CDR2: SSHAT and FNYEAQ (reference sequence).

This chain connects TRBV5-1 to TRBJ2-3; D is possibly TRBD1 (5 bases). CDR1 is SGHRS and CDR2 is YFSETQ in the germline V gene. The germline V and J ends were trimmed by 0 bases and 3 bases, with 11 bases remaining between them. This CDR3 region has 15 residues. The CDR3 loop reads CASSLEAGRTDTQYF. As DNA, the CDR3 is TGCGCCAGCAGCTTGGAGGCAGGGCGGACAGATACGCAGTATTTT.

The V call is TRBV15, the J call TRBJ2-1; TRBD2 aligns across 15 bases. The CDR3 runs 18 residues. The V and J ends lost 8 bases and 0 bases, in that order; junction bases with no gene match: 8. CDR1 and CDR2 (germline): LNHNV, YYDKDF (reference sequence). The CDR3 spells CATRGLAGGDSSYNEQFF. The CDR3, as DNA: TGTGCCACCCGGGGACTAGCGGGGGGCGATAGCTCCTACAATGAGCAGTTCTTC.

The rearrangement links TRBV9 to TRBJ2-7; no clear D gene. The CDR3 consists of 13 residues. CDR1 is SGDLS and CDR2 is YYNGEE in the germline V gene. V was cut by 0 bases and J by 1 base, with 5 bases left in between. For the CDR3, the DNA is TGTGCCAGCAGCGTAGCGGATTCCTACGAGCAGTACTTC. Encoded protein: CASSVADSYEQYF.

V gene TRBV27 combines with J gene TRBJ1-2; D perhaps matches TRBD1 (6 bases). The CDR3 sequence is 14 residues long. Germline loops: CDR1 MNHEY, CDR2 SMNVEV (reference sequence). The V gene lost 6 bases and the J gene lost 8 bases, with 19 bases spanning the gap. The CDR3 DNA sequence: TGTGCCAGCAGCCCTGGGGGCAATCAGGGGGGCTACACCTTC. It specifies CASSPGGNQGGYTF.

CDR3 coding DNA: TGCGCCAGCAGTGGACTGGAAGATACGCAGTATTTT. As protein: CASSGLEDTQYF. The V gene is TRBV10-1, the J gene TRBJ2-3; D gene ambiguous. The CDR3 is made up of 12 amino acids. V lost 4 bases and J lost 5, with 7 bases in between. From germline, CDR1 is WNHNN and CDR2 SYGVQD (reference sequence).

The chain couples TRBV5-8 to TRBJ1-4; perhaps TRBD1 as D (6 bases). V lost 4 bases to trimming and J lost 4 bases, with 17 bases between them. The CDR3 length is 16 residues. CDR1 SGHTS and CDR2 YDEGEE come from the germline V gene. The CDR3 here is CASSPVPGHGNEKLFF. CDR3 nucleotide sequence: TGTGCCAGCAGCCCAGTCCCGGGACACGGTAATGAAAAACTGTTTTTT.

The CDR3 is CASNYIGADTGELFF. The CDR3 DNA reads TGCGCCAGCAATTATATAGGGGCGGACACCGGGGAGCTGTTTTTT. The chain is built from TRBV5-1 and TRBJ2-2; a weak D match, TRBD1 (5 bases). CDR1 and CDR2 from the germline V gene are SGHRS and YFSETQ. Deletions cut 6 bases from V and 3 bases from J, with 15 bases between. The CDR3 is 15 residues long.

This clone occurred once. The V gene is TRBV6-6, the J gene TRBJ2-5, with a tentative D call TRBD2 (6 bases). The CDR3 contains 13 residues. Germline V gene data show CDR1 as MNHNY and CDR2 as SVGAGI (reference sequence). The V end lost 4 bases, the J end lost 5 bases, and 11 bases lay between the germline ends. CDR3 in amino acids: CASSLRGAETQYF. The CDR3 DNA reads TGTGCCAGCAGTTTGCGGGGAGCCGAGACCCAGTACTTC.